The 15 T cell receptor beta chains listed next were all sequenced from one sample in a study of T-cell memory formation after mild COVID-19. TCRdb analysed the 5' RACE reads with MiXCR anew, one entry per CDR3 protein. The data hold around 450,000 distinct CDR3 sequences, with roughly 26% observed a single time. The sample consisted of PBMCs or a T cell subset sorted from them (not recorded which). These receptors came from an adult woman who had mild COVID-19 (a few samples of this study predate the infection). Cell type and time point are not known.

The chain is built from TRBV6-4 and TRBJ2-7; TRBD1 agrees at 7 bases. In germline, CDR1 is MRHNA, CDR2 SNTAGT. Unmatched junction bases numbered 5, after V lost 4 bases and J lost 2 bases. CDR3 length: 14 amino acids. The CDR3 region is CASSGGTATYEQYF. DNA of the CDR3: TGTGCCAGCAGTGGAGGGACAGCAACCTACGAGCAGTACTTC.

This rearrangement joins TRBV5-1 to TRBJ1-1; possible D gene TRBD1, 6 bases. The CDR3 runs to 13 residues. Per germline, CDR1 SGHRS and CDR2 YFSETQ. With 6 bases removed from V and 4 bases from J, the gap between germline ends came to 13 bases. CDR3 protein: CASTTGSRTEAFF. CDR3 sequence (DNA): TGCGCCAGCACTACAGGGAGCCGCACTGAAGCTTTCTTT.

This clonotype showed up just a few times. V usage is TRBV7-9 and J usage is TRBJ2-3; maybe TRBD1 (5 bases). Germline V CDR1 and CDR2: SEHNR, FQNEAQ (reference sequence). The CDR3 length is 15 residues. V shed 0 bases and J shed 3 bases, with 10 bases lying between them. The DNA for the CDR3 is TGTGCCAGCAGCTTAGCTGACAGAAGGACAGATACGCAGTATTTT. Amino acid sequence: CASSLADRRTDTQYF. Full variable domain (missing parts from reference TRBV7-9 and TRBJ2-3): DTGVSQNPRHKITKRGQNVTFRCDPISEHNRLYWYRQTLGQGPEFLTYFQNEAQLEKSRLLSDRFSAERPKGSFSTLEIQRTEQGDSAMYLCASSLADRRTDTQYFGPGTRLTVL.

DNA of the CDR3: TGTGCCAGCAGCACACTCACAGGGAGCACTGAAGCTTTCTTT. Amino acids: CASSTLTGSTEAFF. This chain uses TRBV7-6 with TRBJ1-1; D is possibly TRBD1 (6 bases). Looked up from germline, CDR1 is SGHVS and CDR2 is FNYEAQ. The CDR3 sequence is 14 residues long. Trimming pared 5 bases from V and 4 bases from J, leaving 14 bases between. Variable domain in full (rest from reference TRBV7-6 and TRBJ1-1): GAGVSQSPRYKVTKRGQDVALRCDPISGHVSLYWYRQALGQGPEFLTYFNYEAQQDKSGLPNDRFSAERPEGSISTLTIQRTEQRDSAMYRCASSTLTGSTEAFFGQGTRLTVV.

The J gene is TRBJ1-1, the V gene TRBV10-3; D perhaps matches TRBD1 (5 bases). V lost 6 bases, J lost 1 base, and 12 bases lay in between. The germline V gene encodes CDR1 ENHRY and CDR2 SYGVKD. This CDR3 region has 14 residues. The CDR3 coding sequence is TGTGCCATCAGCGAGGGGCGGAAGAACACTGAAGCTTTCTTT. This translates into CAISEGRKNTEAFF.

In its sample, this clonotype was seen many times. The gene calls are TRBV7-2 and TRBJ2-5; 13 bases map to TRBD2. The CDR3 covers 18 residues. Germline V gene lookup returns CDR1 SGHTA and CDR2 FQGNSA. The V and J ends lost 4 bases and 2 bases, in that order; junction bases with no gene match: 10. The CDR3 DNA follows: TGTGCCAGCAGCTCACCAGAGGGACTAGCGGGGACGCAAGAGACCCAGTACTTC. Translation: CASSSPEGLAGTQETQYF.

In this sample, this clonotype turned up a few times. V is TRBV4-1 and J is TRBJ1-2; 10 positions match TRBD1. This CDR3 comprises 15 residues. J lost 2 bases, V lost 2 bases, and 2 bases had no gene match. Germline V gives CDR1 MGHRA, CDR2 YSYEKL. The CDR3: CASSQRQGANYGYTF. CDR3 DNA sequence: TGCGCCAGCAGCCAACGACAGGGGGCCAACTATGGCTACACCTTC.

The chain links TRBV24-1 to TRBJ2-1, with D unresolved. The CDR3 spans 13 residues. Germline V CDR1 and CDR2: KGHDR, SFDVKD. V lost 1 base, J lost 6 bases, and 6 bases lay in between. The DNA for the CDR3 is TGTGCCACCAGTGATTTACCCCGCAATGAGCAGTTCTTC. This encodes CATSDLPRNEQFF.

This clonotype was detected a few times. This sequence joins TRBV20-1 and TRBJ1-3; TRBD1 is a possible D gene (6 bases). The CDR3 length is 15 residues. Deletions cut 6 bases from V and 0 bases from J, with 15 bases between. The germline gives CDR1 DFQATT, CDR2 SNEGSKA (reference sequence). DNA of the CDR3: TGCAGTGCCACGATGGGGGCTAGCTCTGGAAACACCATATATTTT. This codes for CSATMGASSGNTIYF.

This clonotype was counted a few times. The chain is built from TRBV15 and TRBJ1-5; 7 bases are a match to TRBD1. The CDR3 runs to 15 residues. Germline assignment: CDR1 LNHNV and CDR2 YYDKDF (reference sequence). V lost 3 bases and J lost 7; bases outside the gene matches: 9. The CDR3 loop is CATSREDRARQPQHF. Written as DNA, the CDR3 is TGTGCCACCAGCAGGGAAGACAGGGCTCGACAGCCCCAGCATTTT.

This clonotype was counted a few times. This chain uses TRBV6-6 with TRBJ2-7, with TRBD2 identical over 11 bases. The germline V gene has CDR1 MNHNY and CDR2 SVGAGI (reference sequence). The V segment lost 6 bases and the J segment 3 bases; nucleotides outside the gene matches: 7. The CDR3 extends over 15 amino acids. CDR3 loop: CASRSYSGGVYEQYF. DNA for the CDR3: TGTGCCAGCAGATCCTATAGCGGGGGGGTCTACGAGCAGTACTTC.

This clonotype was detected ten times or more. The CDR3 spells CASSANYGYTF. For the CDR3, the DNA is TGTGCCAGCAGCGCCAACTATGGCTACACCTTC. The V and J genes are TRBV7-2 and TRBJ1-2, with D unclear. This CDR3 comprises 11 residues. Germline V lookup: CDR1 SGHTA, CDR2 FQGNSA. With 5 bases removed from V and 2 bases from J, the gap between germline ends came to 3 bases.

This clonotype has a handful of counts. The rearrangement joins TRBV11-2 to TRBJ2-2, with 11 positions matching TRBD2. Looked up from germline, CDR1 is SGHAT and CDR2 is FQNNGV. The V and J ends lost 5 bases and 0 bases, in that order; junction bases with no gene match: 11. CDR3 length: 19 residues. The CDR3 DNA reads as TGTGCCAGCAGCCGAATTAGCGGGGGGGCAAGGTCGAACACCGGGGAGCTGTTTTTT. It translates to CASSRISGGARSNTGELFF.

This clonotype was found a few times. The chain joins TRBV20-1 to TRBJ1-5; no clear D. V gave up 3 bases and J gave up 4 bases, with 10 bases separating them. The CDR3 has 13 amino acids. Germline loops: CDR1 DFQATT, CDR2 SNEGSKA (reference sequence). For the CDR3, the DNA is TGCAGTGCTAGTTGTACCCAAAATCAGCCCCAGCATTTT. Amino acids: CSASCTQNQPQHF.

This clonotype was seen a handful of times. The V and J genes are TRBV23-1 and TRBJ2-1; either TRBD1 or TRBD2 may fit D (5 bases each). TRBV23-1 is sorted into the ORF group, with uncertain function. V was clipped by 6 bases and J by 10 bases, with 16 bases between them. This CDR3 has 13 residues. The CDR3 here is CASRNANWGEQFF. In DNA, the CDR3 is TGCGCCAGCAGGAACGCGAACTGGGGGGAGCAGTTCTTC.